The present TCR beta chain was sequenced within a study of blood T cells in healthy people across ages (dated by TCRdb to the mid-2010s). At the level of the whole study: In model experiments, template switching captured roughly one uniquely barcoded TCR beta cDNA molecule for every two T cells. To track age-related changes in TCR beta repertoire diversity, the study relied on deep sequencing normalized with unique cDNA molecular identifiers. The donors were divided into four age groups: young (average approximately 17 years), middle-aged (around 41), aged (approximately 64) and long-lived (around 80). For two donors (one aged 18 to 29 and one aged 80 or older), the study analyzed two additional independent replicas of 1 million unique cDNA reads from the same blood draw.

Spanning cysteine to phenylalanine, the CDR3 consists of 15 amino acids. Just the 45-base CDR3 DNA is kept, in frame starting at base 1. From the germline V gene, CDR1 is SGHTA and CDR2 is FQGNSA. V lost 0 bases and J lost 8 bases; the stretch between them is 14 bases long. Study-wide conclusions, independent of this receptor: Compared with the aged group, the long-lived group had more naive CD4+ T cells, fewer expanded clones and increased TCR diversity, a pattern suggesting age selection. A strong correlation was found between observed TCR beta diversity and the percentage of naive T cells measured by flow cytometry. Observed TCR beta diversity per million T cells fell roughly linearly with age, and a significant reduction was already apparent by age approximately 41. Conclusive comparison of naive and antigen-experienced compartments was prevented by the profiling of bulk unsorted PBMCs. The CMV infection status of donors was not known, potentially confounding age-related changes in expanded clonotypes. Estimates of total diversity based on one million sequenced T cells were considered lower bounds and underestimates.

Libraries came from 5' RACE. The sample was run on an Illumina HiSeq 2500. A second PCR of about 6 to 11 cycles was run with a J-beta primer mix and a sample-barcoded 5' primer. A unique molecular identifier was introduced onto each TCR beta cDNA molecule by a template-switch 5' adaptor carrying 12 random nucleotides. Each sample yielded at least 2.5 million CDR3-containing paired-end reads. The Mint cDNA synthesis kit, primed by a TRBC-specific oligonucleotide, was used to synthesize first-strand cDNA from all RNA. Following uracil-DNA glycosylase treatment, all cDNA underwent a first 18-cycle PCR with the universal primers M1SS and BC2_uni_R. In the original analysis: Each sample was normalized by randomly selecting 1 million high-quality reads, each carrying a distinct molecular identifier. Reads with shared molecular identifiers were discarded instead of being binned into consensus sequences. MiTCR, set to a Q25 quality threshold and the strictest error-elimination algorithm, was used for CDR3 identification, clonotype clustering and error correction. A nonparametric unseen species model with Euler transformation was used to estimate a lower bound on total TCR beta diversity. TCRdb cleaned the public reads at Q25 with fastp, built clones with MiXCR and kept in-frame beta chains. Merged by CDR3 protein, the rows form single entries marked with the most common genes and DNA. TCRdb's processing, not the study's, gives the V and J calls here. For this sample the table gives hundreds of thousands of distinct CDR3 sequences, of which just under 25% were detected only once. The ten largest clones capture 9.4% of the sample.

Systemically healthy Caucasian individuals from Russia, 39 in total and aged about 6 to 90 years, were included as donors. Each donor gave approximately 9.4 milliliters of peripheral blood, drawn into EDTA-treated Vacutainer tubes. Ficoll-Paque density-gradient centrifugation was used to isolate PBMCs, with at least 7 million obtained per sample. Total RNA was extracted from PBMCs with Trizol reagent, with at least 5.5 micrograms obtained per sample. The percentages of naive CD45RAhigh/CD27high T cells were determined by flow cytometry on a PBMC aliquot from every donor. In regard to this clonotype: No cognate antigen has been identified for it. It has no much larger one-base neighbor in the sample; base qualities were not kept.

These data also featured in a second study, about T cells of mothers and their children. According to the second study: Nine systemically healthy Caucasian individuals served as donors, namely three mothers together with their six children. cDNA synthesis consumed the entire amount of extracted RNA, loaded at approximately 1.4 ug RNA in each 15 ul reaction. In the second PCR, the M1S primer introduced both the sample barcodes and 2-4 random nucleotides. Over 8.5 million TCR beta CDR3 reads were obtained for each mother, and 3 million to 3.5 million reads were obtained for each child. Thymic selection shapes the output of TCR recombination in a similar way in related and unrelated pairs, and inherited differences have a minor effect. Normalized repertoire overlap was always slightly but never significantly higher in related than unrelated mother-child pairs. No persistent microchimeric T cell clones were found, with a detection sensitivity of approximately 94 clones per million clonotypes. Deep NGS was used in the study to compare the TCR beta repertoires of mothers and children and to look for features that separate related mother-child pairs from unrelated individuals. On average, the children were 11 +/- 4 years old, while the mothers were around 42 +/- 4 years old. After adapters were ligated using NEBNext reagents, the libraries underwent 100+100 nt paired-end sequencing on an Illumina HiSeq 2000. To prevent cross-contamination, the mother and child libraries were prepared a month apart and were sequenced in separate runs. Each donor had between roughly 450,000 and 2,300,000 distinct TCR beta clonotypes identified. Naive TCR beta clonotypes were estimated from low-frequency clonotypes matched to each donor's FACS-determined naive share, without sorting.

The rearranged segments are TRBV7-2 and TRBJ2-1; matching of 5 bases hints at TRBD2 as the D gene. This clonotype originated in a boy younger than 18 in good health. The sample taken for sequencing was blood. The encoded CDR3 is CASSLAAGLADEQFF. Read as DNA, the sequence is TGTGCCAGCAGCTTAGCGGCTGGGCTAGCCGATGAGCAGTTCTTC.